This T cell receptor beta chain was observed in a study of blood T cell repertoires in COVID-19. Overall study: T cells, B-cell-depleted T cells, or PBMCs provided the cDNA or gDNA that served as material.

V was cut by 5 bases and J by 5 bases, with 8 bases left in between. This CDR3 is 12 amino acids long. Germline loops: CDR1 MNHEY, CDR2 SVGAGI. Repertoires were generated with immunoSEQ multiplex PCR, while TCRdb's copy carries only in-frame clones and drops some. The sample yields some 89,000 clones, roughly 86% seen once. Sequenced input: peripheral blood. The TCR comes from a woman older than 75 with acute or convalescent COVID-19. V and J are TRBV6-5 and TRBJ2-3; possible D gene TRBD1, 6 bases. Here the CDR3 reads CASSTQGDTQYF. Here the CDR3 DNA reads TGTGCCAGCAGTACACAGGGAGATACGCAGTATTTT.